This T cell receptor (beta chain) appears in the sequencing data of a study of beta chain features in type 1 diabetes (dated by TCRdb to 2016 to 2019). Regarding the study in general: Mean age, gender distribution, total cell number and subset yield were not different between patients and healthy donors. Across all samples, about 110 million sorted cells were examined, and cell number per subset correlated strongly with RNA yield. In the study, TCRB repertoires of sorted circulating CD4+ T cell subsets from recently diagnosed type 1 diabetes patients were compared with those of matched healthy donors. Naive and central memory subsets were obtained from all 30 or so donors, but regulatory and stem cell-like memory subsets were isolated from only 8 patients and 8 healthy donors.

The germline V gene provides CDR1 SQVTM and CDR2 ANQGSEA. For this chain, trimming is 6 bases at the V end and 0 bases at the J end, and the number of junction bases without a gene match is 6. There are 14 amino acids in the CDR3, from cysteine to phenylalanine inclusive. This entry keeps only the CDR3 DNA: 42 bases, framed from base 1. A single peripheral blood draw of around 0.11 L on average was collected from each donor into heparinised tubes. A BD FACSAria II was used to sort naive, central memory, regulatory and stem cell-like memory CD4+ T cells with a panel that included CD45RO, CCR7, CD25, CD127, CD95 and CD27. A purity above 98% was achieved for all sorted populations. PBMCs were separated immediately by Lymphoprep density gradient centrifugation and were stained directly, without being cultured. So that batch effects would be minimized, each experiment stained and sorted samples in pairs, pairing one healthy donor with one patient.

About this clone: The specificity of this receptor is unknown. The record has no base qualities; no much larger clone is one base away.

Results and caveats for the whole study, not just this receptor: Patients with type 1 diabetes made fewer insertions and deleted more nucleotides at VDJ recombination sites, implying thymic rearrangement abnormalities. The naive, central memory and regulatory TCRB repertoires appeared to resemble one another more closely among patients than among healthy donors. In all four CD4+ subsets, TCRB CDR3 length was moderately but significantly shorter in type 1 diabetes patients. Because small numbers of individuals were included in the HLA sub-analyses, any influence of HLA type on TCRB rearrangement was left unresolved. Shorter templates might have been favored by PCR, but patient and control samples were amplified and corrected together, so both groups would have been affected equally by any skew. Sequencing cDNA rather than genomic DNA could over-represent highly expressing activated cells, although activation and CD3 levels did not differ between groups.

The entire isolated RNA was reverse transcribed using the High Capacity cDNA Reverse Transcription Kit, and thus expressed TCRB transcripts were sequenced. Deep immunoSEQ sequencing was applied to naive, central memory and regulatory T cell samples, giving an average of about 3.7 million total reads per sample. Sorted cells were lysed in RLT buffer, and RNA was extracted using DNase-treated RNeasy Micro or Mini kits according to cell number. Each cell subset was processed on its own to prevent cross-contamination, while patient and healthy donor samples were processed together. The immunoSEQ multiplex PCR was used to amplify TCRB sequences from cDNA, yielding 87-bp fragments that span the CDR3 region. The amplicons were sequenced using the Illumina HiSeq platform. The paper's data handling went like this. PCR bias was computationally corrected using synthetic template baselines, reads within Hamming distance 2 were collapsed, and singletons that could not be merged were discarded. Reads were aligned to IMGT to assign V, D and J genes, CDR3 length, and insertions or deletions at six rearrangement sites. Within each subset, clonotype counts were normalized to sorted cell number, and only after that were true diversity and Gini coefficients computed with the tcR R package. The overlap coefficient, calculated on TCRB nucleotide sequences, was used to quantify repertoire sharing. As a proxy for the pre-selection repertoire, out-of-frame TCRB sequences from naive cells were analyzed. The clones in this table, taken by TCRdb from immuneACCESS, are in-frame only. Not every clone is retained; where verified, under half of the shortfall comes from an unresolved V gene, and the cause of the rest is unknown. V and J calls and clone size are given by that table; D and trimming were obtained from the DNA. Across this sample there are hundreds of thousands of clones, with about 14% seen only once. The ten largest clones represent roughly 0.04% of the sample.

The receptor was derived from a man between 18 and 35 years old with type 1 diabetes. Sequencing was carried out using naive CD4+ T cells from blood. The cell subset or site label for this specimen denotes: true naive CD4+ T cells. The sequence is built from TRBV29-1 and TRBJ2-3; TRBD1 matches 7 bases in the middle. The CDR3 region: CSVTRTGSTDTQYF. The DNA sequence is as follows: TGCAGCGTGACCAGGACAGGTAGCACAGATACGCAGTATTTT.